Given below is one T cell receptor (beta chain) in context. Antigen: not known. The CDR3 is 15 amino acids. Unmatched junction bases numbered 5, after V lost 6 bases and J lost 5 bases. CDR1 and CDR2 from the germline V gene are MNHEY and SMNVEV (reference sequence). The sample comes from a study of T cell responses to AZD1222 COVID-19 vaccine. Study-level points and caveats: Distributed over spike, vaccine-associated CD4 TCRs predominated at 160-218 and 743-854. There were mostly white British donors and more females than males, and clonal diversity was possibly underestimated. At study baseline, merely five or six AZD1222 recipients were seropositive.

TCRdb's copy holds only in-frame clones and misses some; the assay was immunoSEQ multiplex PCR. This sample has over 100,000 clones, with roughly nine tenths found just once. The clonotype comes from an adult in good health. The sample in question was peripheral blood, obtained on day 0 of AZD1222 vaccination. The chain employs TRBV27 and TRBJ1-6, with 9 bases lining up with TRBD1. DNA for the CDR3: TGTGCCAGCAGCCCGACAGGGGGTAATAATTCACCCCTCCACTTT. It encodes CASSPTGGNNSPLHF.